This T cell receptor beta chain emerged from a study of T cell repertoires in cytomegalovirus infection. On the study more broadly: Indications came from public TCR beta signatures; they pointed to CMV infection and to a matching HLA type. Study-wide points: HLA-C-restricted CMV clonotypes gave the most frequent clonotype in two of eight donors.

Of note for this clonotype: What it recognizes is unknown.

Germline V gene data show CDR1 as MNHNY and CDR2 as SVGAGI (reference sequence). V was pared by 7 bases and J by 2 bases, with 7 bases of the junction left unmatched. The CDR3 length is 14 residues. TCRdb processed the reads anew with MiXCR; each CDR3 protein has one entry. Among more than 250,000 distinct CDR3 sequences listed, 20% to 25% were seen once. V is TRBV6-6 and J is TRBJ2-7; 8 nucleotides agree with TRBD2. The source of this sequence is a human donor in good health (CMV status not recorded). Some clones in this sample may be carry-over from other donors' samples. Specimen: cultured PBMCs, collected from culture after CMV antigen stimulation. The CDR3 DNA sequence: TGTGCCAGCATTCCAGCGGGAGTCGCCTACGAGCAGTACTTC. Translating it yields CASIPAGVAYEQYF.